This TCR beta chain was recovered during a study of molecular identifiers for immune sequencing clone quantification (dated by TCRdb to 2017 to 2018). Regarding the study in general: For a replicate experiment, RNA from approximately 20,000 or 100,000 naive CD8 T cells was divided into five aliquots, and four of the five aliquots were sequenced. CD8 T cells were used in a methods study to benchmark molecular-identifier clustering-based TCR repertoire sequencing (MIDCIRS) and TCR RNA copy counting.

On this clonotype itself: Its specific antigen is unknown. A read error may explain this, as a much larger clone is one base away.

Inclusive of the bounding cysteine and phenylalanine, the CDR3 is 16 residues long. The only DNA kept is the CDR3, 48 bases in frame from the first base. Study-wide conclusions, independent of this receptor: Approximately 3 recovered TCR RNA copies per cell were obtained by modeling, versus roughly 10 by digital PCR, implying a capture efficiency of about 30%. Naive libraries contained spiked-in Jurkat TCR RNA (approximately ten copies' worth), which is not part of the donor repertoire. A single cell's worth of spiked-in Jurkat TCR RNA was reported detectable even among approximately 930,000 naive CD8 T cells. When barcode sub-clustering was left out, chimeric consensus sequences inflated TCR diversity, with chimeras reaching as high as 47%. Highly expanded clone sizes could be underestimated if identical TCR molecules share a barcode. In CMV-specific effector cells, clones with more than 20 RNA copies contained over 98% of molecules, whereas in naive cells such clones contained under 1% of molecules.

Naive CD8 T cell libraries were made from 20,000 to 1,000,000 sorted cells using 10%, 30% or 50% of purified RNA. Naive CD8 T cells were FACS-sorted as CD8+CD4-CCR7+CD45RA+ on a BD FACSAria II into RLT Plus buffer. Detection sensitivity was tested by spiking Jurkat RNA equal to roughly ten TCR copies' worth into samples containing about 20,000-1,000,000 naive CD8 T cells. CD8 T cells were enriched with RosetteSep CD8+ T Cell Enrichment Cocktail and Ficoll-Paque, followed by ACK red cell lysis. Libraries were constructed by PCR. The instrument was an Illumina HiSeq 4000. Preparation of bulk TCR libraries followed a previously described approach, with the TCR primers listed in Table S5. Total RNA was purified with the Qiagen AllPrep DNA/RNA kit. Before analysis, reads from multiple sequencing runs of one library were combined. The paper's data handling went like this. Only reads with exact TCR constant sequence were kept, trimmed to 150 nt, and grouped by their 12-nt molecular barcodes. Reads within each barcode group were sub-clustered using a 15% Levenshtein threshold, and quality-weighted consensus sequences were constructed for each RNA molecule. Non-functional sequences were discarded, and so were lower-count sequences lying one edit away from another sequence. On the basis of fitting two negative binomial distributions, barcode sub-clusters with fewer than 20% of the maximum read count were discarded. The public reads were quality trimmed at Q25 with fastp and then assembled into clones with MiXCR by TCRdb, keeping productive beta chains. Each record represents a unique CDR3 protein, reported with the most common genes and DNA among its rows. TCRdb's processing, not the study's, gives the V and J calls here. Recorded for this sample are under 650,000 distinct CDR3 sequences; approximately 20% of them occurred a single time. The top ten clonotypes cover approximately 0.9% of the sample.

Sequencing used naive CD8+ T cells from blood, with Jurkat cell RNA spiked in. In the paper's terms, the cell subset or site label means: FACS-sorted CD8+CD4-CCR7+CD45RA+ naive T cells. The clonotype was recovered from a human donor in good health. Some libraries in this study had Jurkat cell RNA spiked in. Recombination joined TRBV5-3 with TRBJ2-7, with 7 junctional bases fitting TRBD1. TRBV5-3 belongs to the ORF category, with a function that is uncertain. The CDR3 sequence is CASSSLVGGHREEQYF. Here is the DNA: TGTGCCAGCAGCTCACTCGTAGGGGGCCATCGAGAGGAGCAGTACTTC.